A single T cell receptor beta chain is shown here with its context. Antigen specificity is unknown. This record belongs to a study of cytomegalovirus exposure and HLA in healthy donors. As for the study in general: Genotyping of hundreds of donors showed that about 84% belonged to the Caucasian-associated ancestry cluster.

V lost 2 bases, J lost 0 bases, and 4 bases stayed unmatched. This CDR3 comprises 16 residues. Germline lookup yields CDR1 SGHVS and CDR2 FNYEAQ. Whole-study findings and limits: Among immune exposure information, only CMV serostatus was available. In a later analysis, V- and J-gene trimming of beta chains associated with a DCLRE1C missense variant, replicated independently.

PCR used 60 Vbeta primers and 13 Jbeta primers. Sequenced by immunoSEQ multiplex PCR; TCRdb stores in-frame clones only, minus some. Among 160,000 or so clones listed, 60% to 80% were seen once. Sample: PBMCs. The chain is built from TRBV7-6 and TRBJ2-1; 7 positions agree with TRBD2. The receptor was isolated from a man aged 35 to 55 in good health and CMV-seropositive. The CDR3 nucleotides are TGTGCCAGCAGCTTACTGGGCGGGAGCTCCTACAATGAGCAGTTCTTC. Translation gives CASSLLGGSSYNEQFF.